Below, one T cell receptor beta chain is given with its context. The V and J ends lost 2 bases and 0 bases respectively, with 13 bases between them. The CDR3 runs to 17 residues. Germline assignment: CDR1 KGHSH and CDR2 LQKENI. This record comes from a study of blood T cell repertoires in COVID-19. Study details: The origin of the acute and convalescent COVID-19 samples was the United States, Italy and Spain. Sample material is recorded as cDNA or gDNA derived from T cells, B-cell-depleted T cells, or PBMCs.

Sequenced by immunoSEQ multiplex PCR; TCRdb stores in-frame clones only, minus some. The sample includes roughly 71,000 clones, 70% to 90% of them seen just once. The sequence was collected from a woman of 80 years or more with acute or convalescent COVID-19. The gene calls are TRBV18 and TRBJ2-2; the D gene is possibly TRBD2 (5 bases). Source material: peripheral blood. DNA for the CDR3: TGTGCCAGCTCACCAGGTGAAGCGGCGACGAACACCGGGGAGCTGTTTTTT. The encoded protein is CASSPGEAATNTGELFF.